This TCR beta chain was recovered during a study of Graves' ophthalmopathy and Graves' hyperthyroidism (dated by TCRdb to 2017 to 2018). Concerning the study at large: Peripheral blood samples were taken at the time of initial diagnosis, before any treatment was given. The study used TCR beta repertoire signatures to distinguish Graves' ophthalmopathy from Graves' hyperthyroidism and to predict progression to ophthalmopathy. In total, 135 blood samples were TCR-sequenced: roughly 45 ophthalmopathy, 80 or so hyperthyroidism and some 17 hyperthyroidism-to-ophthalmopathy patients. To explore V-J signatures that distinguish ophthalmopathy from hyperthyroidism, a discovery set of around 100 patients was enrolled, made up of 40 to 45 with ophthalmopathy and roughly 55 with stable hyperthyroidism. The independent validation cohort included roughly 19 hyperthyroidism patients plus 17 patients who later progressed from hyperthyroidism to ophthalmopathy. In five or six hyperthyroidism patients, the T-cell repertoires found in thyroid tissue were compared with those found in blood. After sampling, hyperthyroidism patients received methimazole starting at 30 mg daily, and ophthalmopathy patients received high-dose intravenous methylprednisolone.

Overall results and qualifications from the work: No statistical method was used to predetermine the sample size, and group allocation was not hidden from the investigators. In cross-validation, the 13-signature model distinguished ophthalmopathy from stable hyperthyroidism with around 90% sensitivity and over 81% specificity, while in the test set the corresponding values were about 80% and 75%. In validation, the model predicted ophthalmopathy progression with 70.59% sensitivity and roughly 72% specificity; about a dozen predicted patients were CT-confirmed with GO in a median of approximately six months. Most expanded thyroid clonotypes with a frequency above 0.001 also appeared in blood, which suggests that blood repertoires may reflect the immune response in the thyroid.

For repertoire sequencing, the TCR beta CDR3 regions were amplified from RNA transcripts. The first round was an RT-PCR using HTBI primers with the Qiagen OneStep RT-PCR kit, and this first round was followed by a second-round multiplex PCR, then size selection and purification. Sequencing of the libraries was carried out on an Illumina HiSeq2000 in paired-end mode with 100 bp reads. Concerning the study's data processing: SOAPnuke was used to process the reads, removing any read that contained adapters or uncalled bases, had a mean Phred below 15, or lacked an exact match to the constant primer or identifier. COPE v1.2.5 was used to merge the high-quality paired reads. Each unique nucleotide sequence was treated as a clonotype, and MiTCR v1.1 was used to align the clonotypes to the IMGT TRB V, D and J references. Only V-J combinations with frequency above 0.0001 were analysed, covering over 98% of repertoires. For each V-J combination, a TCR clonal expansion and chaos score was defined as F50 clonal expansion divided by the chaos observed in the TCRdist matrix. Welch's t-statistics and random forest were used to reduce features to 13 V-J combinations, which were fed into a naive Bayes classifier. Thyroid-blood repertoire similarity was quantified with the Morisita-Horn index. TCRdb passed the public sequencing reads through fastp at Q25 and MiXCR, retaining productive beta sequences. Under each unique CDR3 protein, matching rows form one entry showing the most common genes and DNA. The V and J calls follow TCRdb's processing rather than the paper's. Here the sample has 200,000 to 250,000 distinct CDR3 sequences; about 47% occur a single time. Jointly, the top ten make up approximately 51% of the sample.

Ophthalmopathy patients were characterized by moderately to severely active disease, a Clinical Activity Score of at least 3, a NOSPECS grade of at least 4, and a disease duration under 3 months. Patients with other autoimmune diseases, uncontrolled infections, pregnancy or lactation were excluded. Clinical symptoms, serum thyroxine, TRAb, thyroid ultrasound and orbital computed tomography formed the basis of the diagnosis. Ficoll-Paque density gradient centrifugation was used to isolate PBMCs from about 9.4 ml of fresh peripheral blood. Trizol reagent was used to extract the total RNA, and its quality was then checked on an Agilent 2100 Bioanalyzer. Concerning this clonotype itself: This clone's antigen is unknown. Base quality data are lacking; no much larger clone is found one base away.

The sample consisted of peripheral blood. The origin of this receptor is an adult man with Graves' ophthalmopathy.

The DNA sequence reads TGTGCCATCAAAAGCACTAGCGGGGATACGAACACCGGGGAGCTGTTTTTT. Its translation is CAIKSTSGDTNTGELFF. The chain links TRBV10-3 with TRBJ2-2, and 10 bases in between align with TRBD2. The germline V gene provides CDR1 ENHRY and CDR2 SYGVKD. For this chain, trimming is 7 bases at the V end and 0 bases at the J end, and the number of junction bases without a gene match is 8. The CDR3 contains 17 residues, cysteine and phenylalanine counted. Only CDR3 DNA remains: 51 bases, in frame from the first base.